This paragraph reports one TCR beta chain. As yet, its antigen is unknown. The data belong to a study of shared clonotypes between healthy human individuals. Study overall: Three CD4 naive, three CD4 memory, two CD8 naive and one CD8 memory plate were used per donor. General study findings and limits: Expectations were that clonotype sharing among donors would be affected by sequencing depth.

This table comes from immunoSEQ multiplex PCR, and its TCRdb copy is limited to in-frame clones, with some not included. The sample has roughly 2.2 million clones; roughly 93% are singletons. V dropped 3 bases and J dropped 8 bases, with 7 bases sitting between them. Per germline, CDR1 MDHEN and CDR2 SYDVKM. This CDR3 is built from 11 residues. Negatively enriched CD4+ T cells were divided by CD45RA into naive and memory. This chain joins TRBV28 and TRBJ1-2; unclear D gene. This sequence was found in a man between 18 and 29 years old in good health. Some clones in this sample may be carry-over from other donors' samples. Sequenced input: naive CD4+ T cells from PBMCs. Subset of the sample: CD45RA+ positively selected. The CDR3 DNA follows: TGTGCCAGCAGTTTCATCGGGGGCTACACCTTC. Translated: CASSFIGGYTF.